These 2 T cell receptor beta chains were all obtained from the same sample, sequenced in a study of T cells in Graves' hyperthyroidism and ophthalmopathy. The investigators amplified TCR beta CDR3 regions from RNA transcripts. Researchers ran a first-round RT-PCR on the TCR CDR3 using the HTBI primer set. TCRdb reprocessed the multiplex PCR reads with MiXCR, giving one entry per CDR3 protein. The sample records about 640,000 distinct CDR3 sequences, around 21% being singletons. The sequencing sample was made of blood. The receptor set was obtained from a man aged 30 to 39 with Graves' ophthalmopathy.

This clonotype was found a few times. This CDR3 is CASSEWREANYGYTF. The CDR3, as DNA: TGTGCCAGCAGTGAATGGAGGGAAGCTAACTATGGCTACACCTTC. The chain employs TRBV6-1 and TRBJ1-2; no definite D call. The CDR3 sequence is 15 residues long. Germline V gene data show CDR1 as MNHNS and CDR2 as SASEGT. Between the trimmed V and J ends, which lost 2 bases and 0 bases, there was a span of 10 bases.

This clonotype was seen only a few times. The rearrangement links TRBV30 to TRBJ2-3, with TRBD2 matching over 7 bases. CDR1 and CDR2 (germline): GTSNPN, SVGIG (reference sequence). The CDR3 loop spans 15 amino acids. V lost 0 bases, J lost 4 bases, and 7 bases stayed unmatched. The CDR3 DNA sequence: TGTGCCTGGAGTGTAGGCGGGAGTACGGCAGATACGCAGTATTTT. It translates to CAWSVGGSTADTQYF.